A single sample is the source of the 27 T cell receptor beta chains below, sequenced in a study of regulatory and conventional T cells in RAG deficiency (dated by TCRdb to about 2017). To prepare the library, the immunoSEQ multiplex PCR assay was applied. TCRdb took over this immuneACCESS table, retaining in-frame rearrangements with V and J assigned. Such tables are incomplete; in checked studies, under half of the missing clones stem from an unresolved V gene, and the remainder is unexplained. The sample table lists almost 35,000 clones, more than 75% of them with a count of one. Roughly 3% of the sample lies in the top ten. Before genomic DNA extraction, conventional CD4+ T cells were purified from blood as CD25-low CD127-high cells. These same records also appear under a second study, on regulatory T cells. Drawing on the second study: The multiplex PCR relied on 52 forward TRBV primers and 13 reverse TRBJ primers, and amplification bias was corrected through assay-based and computational methods.

Sequencing was carried out using CD4+ effector T cells sorted from blood. These receptors all come from a human donor in good health.

This clone was recorded only once. The rearrangement uses TRBV6-5 and TRBJ1-1; D is uncertain. CDR3 length equals 12 residues. Trimming removed 6 bases at V and 3 bases at J, with 8 bases between. The germline V gene encodes CDR1 MNHEY and CDR2 SVGAGI. DNA for the CDR3: TGTGCCAGCAGCGACATTGACACTGAAGCTTTCTTT. Its protein is CASSDIDTEAFF.

The chain combines TRBV11-1 with TRBJ1-6; 8 bases are shared with TRBD1. V shed 3 bases and J 9 bases; nucleotides not matched to a gene: 7. CDR3 length: 15 amino acids. Germline assignment: CDR1 SGHAT and CDR2 FQDESV (reference sequence). The CDR3 DNA follows: TGTGCCAGCAGCTTCTCAGGGGGCGCGTCTTCACCCCTCCACTTT. Translating it yields CASSFSGGASSPLHF. The entire variable domain, with the rest obtained from reference TRBV11-1 and TRBJ1-6, is as follows: EAEVAQSPRYKITEKSQAVAFWCDPISGHATLYWYRQILGQGPELLVQFQDESVVDDSQLPKDRFSAERLKGVDSTLKIQPAELGDSAMYLCASSFSGGASSPLHFGNGTRLTVT.

This clone was seen more than once but under ten times. The V call is TRBV7-9, the J call TRBJ2-7; 9 bases fit TRBD1. Trimming at V came to 5 bases and at J to 2 bases, leaving 4 bases not matched to a gene. Per germline, CDR1 SEHNR and CDR2 FQNEAQ (reference sequence). The CDR3 covers 14 residues. CDR3 nucleotide sequence: TGTGCCAGCAGCACCGACAGGGGGGCCTACGAGCAGTACTTC. This sequence encodes CASSTDRGAYEQYF. Drawing the rest from reference TRBV7-9 and TRBJ2-7, the complete variable domain is DTGVSQNPRHKITKRGQNVTFRCDPISEHNRLYWYRQTLGQGPEFLTYFQNEAQLEKSRLLSDRFSAERPKGSFSTLEIQRTEQGDSAMYLCASSTDRGAYEQYFGPGTRLTVT.

V gene TRBV9 combines with J gene TRBJ1-2; D not certain. The CDR3 spans 15 residues. The V end lost 0 bases, the J end lost 4 bases, and 13 bases lay between the germline ends. The germline V gene has CDR1 SGDLS and CDR2 YYNGEE. Here the CDR3 DNA reads TGTGCCAGCAGCGTAGGGCGGGCCGGCTTCTATGGCTACACCTTC. It specifies CASSVGRAGFYGYTF.

The V gene is TRBV5-4, the J gene TRBJ2-5, with 12 bases matching TRBD2. Germline assignment: CDR1 SGHNT and CDR2 YYREEE (reference sequence). The ends lost 2 bases at V and 1 base at J; junction bases unmatched: 9. The CDR3 has 18 amino acids. The CDR3 region is CASSFLRLAGVIQETQYF. In nucleotides, the CDR3 is TGTGCCAGCAGCTTTCTCAGACTAGCGGGGGTCATCCAAGAGACCCAGTACTTC. Together with reference TRBV5-4 and TRBJ2-5, the CDR3 gives the full variable domain: ETGVTQSPTHLIKTRGQQVTLRCSSQSGHNTVSWYQQALGQGPQFIFQYYREEENGRGNFPPRFSGLQFPNYSSELNVNALELDDSALYLCASSFLRLAGVIQETQYFGPGTRLLVL.

The genes are TRBV19 and TRBJ2-5; TRBD1 aligns across 7 bases. The germline V gene has CDR1 LNHDA and CDR2 SQIVND (reference sequence). V gave up 9 bases and J gave up 2 bases; unmatched junction bases: 6. The CDR3 totals 13 residues. CDR3: CASGDRRQETQYF. The CDR3 bases are TGTGCCAGCGGGGACAGAAGGCAAGAGACCCAGTACTTC.

This clone appeared a single time. The genes are TRBV6-1 and TRBJ2-3, with 10 bases lining up with TRBD1. The CDR3 is made up of 15 amino acids. From germline, CDR1 is MNHNS and CDR2 SASEGT. Losses at the gene ends were 11 bases for V and 3 bases for J; bases not matched to a gene: 11. DNA for the CDR3: TGTGCCGGAAGTAAAGGACAGGGGGTAACAGATACGCAGTATTTT. Protein sequence: CAGSKGQGVTDTQYF.

The chain employs TRBV7-2 and TRBJ1-4; no clear D gene. V was clipped by 5 bases and J by 0 bases, with 7 bases between them. Germline V gene data show CDR1 as SGHTA and CDR2 as FQGNSA. This CDR3 contains 14 residues. The CDR3 nucleotides read TGTGCCAGCAGCCTCCGATCAACTAATGAAAAACTGTTTTTT. It yields the protein CASSLRSTNEKLFF.

This clone has a handful of counts. This chain uses TRBV30 with TRBJ1-5, with D possibly TRBD1 on 5 matching bases. The V end was cut by 0 bases, the J end by 2 bases, with 11 bases between. The CDR3 spans 15 residues. Germline V gives CDR1 GTSNPN, CDR2 SVGIG (reference sequence). DNA of the CDR3: TGTGCCTGGAGTGTGCTTGGGACGGGCAATCAGCCCCAGCATTTT. Its protein product is CAWSVLGTGNQPQHF.

V is TRBV7-2 and J is TRBJ2-3; D is tentatively TRBD1 or TRBD2 (5 bases each). Germline lookup yields CDR1 SGHTA and CDR2 FQGNSA. The CDR3 loop spans 17 amino acids. V shed 5 bases and J shed 0 bases, with 18 bases lying between them. This chain's CDR3 is CASSAVPGTQSTDTQYF. CDR3 nucleotide sequence: TGTGCCAGCAGCGCCGTCCCCGGGACGCAAAGCACAGATACGCAGTATTTT.

The gene calls are TRBV5-1 and TRBJ1-1; maybe TRBD1 (5 bases). Trimming stripped 3 bases from V and 1 base from J, with 13 bases between. The germline V gene has CDR1 SGHRS and CDR2 YFSETQ. This CDR3 is 15 amino acids long. In DNA form, the CDR3 reads TGCGCCAGCAGCTCCAACCCAGGGTCGAACACTGAAGCTTTCTTT. It codes for CASSSNPGSNTEAFF.

The J gene is TRBJ2-3, the V gene TRBV11-2, with D perhaps matching TRBD2 (5 bases). The V gene lost 5 bases and the J gene lost 2 bases, with 14 bases spanning the gap. Germline-derived CDR1 and CDR2 are SGHAT and FQNNGV. The CDR3 runs 15 residues. Here the CDR3 reads CASSRLGLLTDTQYF. CDR3 nucleotide sequence: TGTGCCAGCAGCCGCCTTGGACTTCTCACAGATACGCAGTATTTT.

V gene TRBV7-2 combines with J gene TRBJ2-3; D is unresolved. V was trimmed by 5 bases and J by 2 bases, leaving 5 bases between them. Per the germline V gene, CDR1 is SGHTA and CDR2 is FQGNSA. This CDR3 has 12 residues. CDR3 sequence (DNA): TGTGCCAGCAGCCGAGTCACAGATACGCAGTATTTT. Translating gives CASSRVTDTQYF.

The rearrangement joins TRBV6-1 to TRBJ1-6; D uncertain. Trimming removed 2 bases at V and 5 bases at J, with 7 bases between. The CDR3 is 14 residues long. Per germline, CDR1 MNHNS and CDR2 SASEGT. CDR3 in DNA: TGTGCCAGCAGTGAATTGGCGAATAATTCACCCCTCCACTTT. Translated, it gives CASSELANNSPLHF.

The J gene is TRBJ2-2, the V gene TRBV4-2, with 7 positions matching TRBD2. The CDR3 extends over 15 amino acids. Germline V gene data show CDR1 as LGHNA and CDR2 as YNFKEQ. The V segment lost 7 bases and the J segment 0 bases; nucleotides outside the gene matches: 5. CDR3 loop: CASKIAGSNTGELFF. The CDR3 DNA reads as TGTGCCAGCAAGATAGCGGGTTCGAACACCGGGGAGCTGTTTTTT.

The gene calls are TRBV5-6 and TRBJ1-4; 8 bases match TRBD1. The CDR3 sequence is 17 residues long. CDR1 and CDR2 (germline): SGHDT, YYEEEE. The ends lost 1 base at V and 2 bases at J; junction bases unmatched: 7. The CDR3 spells CASSLLRQGATNEKLFF. The CDR3 DNA reads as TGTGCCAGCAGCTTGTTGAGGCAGGGGGCGACTAATGAAAAACTGTTTTTT.

The chain couples TRBV7-2 to TRBJ2-5; D gene ambiguous. Trimming pared 3 bases from V and 3 bases from J, leaving 5 bases between. Germline CDR1 SGHTA, CDR2 FQGNSA. The CDR3 extends over 12 amino acids. CDR3: CASSFAEETQYF. The CDR3 DNA sequence: TGTGCCAGCAGCTTTGCGGAAGAGACCCAGTACTTC.

The chain has TRBV10-2 and TRBJ2-7, with D perhaps matching TRBD1 or TRBD2 (5 bases each). Trimming removed 5 bases from V and 4 bases from J, with 12 bases in between. The CDR3 is 13 residues long. Germline V CDR1 and CDR2: WSHSY, SAAADI. CDR3 loop: CASSTGRFYEQYF. CDR3 nucleotides: TGCGCCAGCAGTACGGGACGGTTTTACGAGCAGTACTTC.

V usage is TRBV6-1 and J usage is TRBJ1-5; tentative D call: TRBD1 (5 bases). V gave up 2 bases and J gave up 4 bases, with 12 bases separating them. Germline lookup yields CDR1 MNHNS and CDR2 SASEGT. The CDR3 runs to 15 residues. For the CDR3, the DNA is TGTGCCAGCAGTGAATTTCCAGGGAGGAATCAGCCCCAGCATTTT. Its translation: CASSEFPGRNQPQHF.

The gene calls are TRBV5-1 and TRBJ1-2; D remains ambiguous. Trimming removed 4 bases at V and 4 bases at J, with 11 bases between. This CDR3 has 13 amino acids. The germline V gene encodes CDR1 SGHRS and CDR2 YFSETQ. In nucleotides, the CDR3 is TGCGCCAGCAGCCGGGAGGCCGGCTATGGCTACACCTTC. Residues: CASSREAGYGYTF.

This chain connects TRBV7-2 to TRBJ1-3, with D possibly being TRBD1 (6 bases). V was trimmed by 5 bases and J by 0 bases, leaving 20 bases between them. CDR1 and CDR2 from the germline V gene are SGHTA and FQGNSA. CDR3 length: 18 amino acids. CDR3 residues: CASSETGFLLSSGNTIYF. The CDR3 DNA reads as TGTGCCAGCAGCGAGACAGGCTTCCTCCTGAGCTCTGGAAACACCATATATTTT.

V usage is TRBV4-2 and J usage is TRBJ2-7; 7 bases map to TRBD2. CDR1 is LGHNA and CDR2 is YNFKEQ in the germline V gene. This CDR3 comprises 14 residues. Losses at the gene ends were 0 bases for V and 7 bases for J; bases not matched to a gene: 6. The chain's CDR3 is CASSQDPMGGEQYF. Written as DNA, the CDR3 is TGTGCCAGCAGCCAAGACCCCATGGGGGGGGAGCAGTACTTC.

This chain connects TRBV18 to TRBJ2-5; 9 nucleotides line up with TRBD2. Per germline, CDR1 KGHSH and CDR2 LQKENI. This CDR3 has 15 residues. Losses at the gene ends were 0 bases for V and 5 bases for J; bases not matched to a gene: 4. CDR3 sequence reads: CASSPPASGRETQYF. CDR3 nucleotides: TGTGCCAGCTCACCACCGGCCAGCGGGAGGGAGACCCAGTACTTC.

The chain uses TRBV11-2 and TRBJ2-4, with a weak D call TRBD2 (5 bases). The CDR3 length is 11 residues. V lost 7 bases, J lost 8 bases, and 9 bases lay in between. Germline CDR1 and CDR2: SGHAT and FQNNGV. The CDR3 DNA sequence: TGTGCCAGCACCCCCGGGGACATTCAGTACTTC. Translation gives CASTPGDIQYF. The variable domain in full, with the rest retrieved from reference TRBV11-2 and TRBJ2-4, is EAGVAQSPRYKIIEKRQSVAFWCNPISGHATLYWYQQILGQGPKLLIQFQNNGVVDDSQLPKDRFSAERLKGVDSTLKIQPAKLEDSAVYLCASTPGDIQYFGAGTRLSVL.

This CDR3 is CAISGTAYNSPLHF. CDR3 bases: TGTGCCATCAGTGGGACAGCTTATAATTCACCCCTCCACTTT. The chain carries TRBV10-3 and TRBJ1-6, with D tentatively TRBD1 (6 bases). Germline CDR1 reads ENHRY; CDR2 reads SYGVKD. Trimming stripped 4 bases from V and 4 bases from J, with 8 bases between. CDR3 size: 14 residues.

The CDR3 sequence is CASSPDQETQYF. The CDR3 nucleotides are TGTGCCAGCAGCCCGGACCAAGAGACCCAGTACTTC. This rearrangement joins TRBV7-9 to TRBJ2-5, with D hard to call. Deletions cut 5 bases from V and 0 bases from J, with 4 bases between. Germline values: CDR1 SEHNR, CDR2 FQNEAQ (reference sequence). The length of the CDR3 is 12 residues.

CDR3 residues: CASSPMGLAGGTDTQYF. DNA for the CDR3: TGTGCCAGCAGCCCCATGGGACTAGCGGGGGGAACAGATACGCAGTATTTT. This sequence joins TRBV7-6 and TRBJ2-3, with 15 nucleotides matching TRBD2. J lost 3 bases, V lost 5 bases, and 6 bases had no gene match. CDR3 length: 17 residues. The germline V gene encodes CDR1 SGHVS and CDR2 FNYEAQ. The full variable domain, rest sourced from reference TRBV7-6 and TRBJ2-3, is GAGVSQSPRYKVTKRGQDVALRCDPISGHVSLYWYRQALGQGPEFLTYFNYEAQQDKSGLPNDRFSAERPEGSISTLTIQRTEQRDSAMYRCASSPMGLAGGTDTQYFGPGTRLTVL.